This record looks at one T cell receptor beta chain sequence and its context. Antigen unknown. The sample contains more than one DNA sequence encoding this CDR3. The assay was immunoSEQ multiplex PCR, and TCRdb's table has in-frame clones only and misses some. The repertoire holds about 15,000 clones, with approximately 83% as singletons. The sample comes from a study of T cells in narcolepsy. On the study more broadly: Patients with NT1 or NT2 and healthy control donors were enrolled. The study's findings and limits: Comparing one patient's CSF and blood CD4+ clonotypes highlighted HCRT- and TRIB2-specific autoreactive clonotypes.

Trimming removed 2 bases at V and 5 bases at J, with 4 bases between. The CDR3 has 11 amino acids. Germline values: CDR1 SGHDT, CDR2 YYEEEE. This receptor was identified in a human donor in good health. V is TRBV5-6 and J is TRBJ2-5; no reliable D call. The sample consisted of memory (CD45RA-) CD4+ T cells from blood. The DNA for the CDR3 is TGTGCCAGCAGCTTACAGGAGACCCAGTACTTC. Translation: CASSLQETQYF.